The sequence of this T cell receptor (beta chain) was determined in a study of cytomegalovirus exposure and HLA in healthy donors (dated by TCRdb to about 2017). With regard to the full study: In an earlier analysis of several hundred of the donors, 276 Gb of sequence data and just under 120 million unique TCR beta sequences from 150 million to 200 million T cells were reported. An early release that covered around 590 HLA-typed donors contained approximately 300 gigabases of sequencing data and about 93 million unique TCR sequences. Of the roughly 420 genotyped donors, less than 85% were placed in the genetic ancestry cluster associated with self-reported Caucasian donors. The study was designed to test whether signatures of past pathogen exposure could be identified by cataloging public T cell receptors. The T cell repertoires of under 750 subjects were profiled by immunosequencing and related to cytomegalovirus serostatus. Besides the first cohort of approximately 710 subjects, a separate validation cohort made up of over a hundred different subjects was used. The study combined high-throughput TCR immunosequencing, statistical association of individual TCRs with disease status, and machine learning to predict cytomegalovirus infection status. In a later analysis, previously published TCR beta repertoires from 600 to 850 donors were re-analyzed and high-resolution HLA genotyping was added so that TCR occurrence patterns could be studied. In the later analysis, no new phenotypic data were used to find candidate immune exposures; instead, reliance was placed on TCR beta sequences and their occurrence across donors. An earlier analysis of 500 to 650 of the donors applied high-throughput TCR beta sequencing to assess whether each TCR beta V gene segment acted as functional or pseudogenic. Donor age, sex, ethnicity and CMV serostatus were compiled together with the repertoire data. A later genetic analysis used genome-wide SNP genotypes for about 65% of the 666 donors, treating that subset as a discovery cohort. Every repertoire in the discovery cohort had been generated on one and the same sequencing platform. Both class I and class II loci were covered by HLA typing, at four-digit resolution. The number of donors typed differed by locus, with about 629-640 for A, B, C, DRB1 and DQB1, roughly 550 for DQA1, some 570 for DPA1, and some 440 for DPB1. Because of strong linkage in the cohort, five DR-DQ haplotypes were treated as single units for association and clustering. Among some 410 genotyped donors of the cohort, an average of 235,054 unique TCR beta nucleotide sequences were sequenced per donor, roughly 18% of them non-productive. The research as a whole found: The sequencing pipeline was judged likely to have produced a cluster of highly shared sequence variants as a technical artifact. Most TCR sequences were seen in very few donors, while some public TCRs were found in many individuals. Sequencing depth was assumed to be roughly uniform across donors in the presence/absence analyses, though that assumption may not hold. A further reported finding was that TCR beta sequences accurately predicted the HLA-A and HLA-B alleles for most subjects in the first cohort. The authors suggested that the approach could potentially be extended to other disease states and immunological phenotypes. A total of some 180 TCR beta chains were listed by the study as associated with cytomegalovirus. Some IMGT-functional V segments, including TRBV6-2 and TRBV6-3, could not be told apart with the 87-base-pair reads, so those segments were excluded. Because HLA typing was missing for some donors at each locus, association tests included only the typed subset. In both the original and validation cohorts, the classifier was reported to diagnose cytomegalovirus status with high specificity and sensitivity. According to a later genetic analysis, donors in an Asian-associated ancestry cluster had fewer N-insertions in productive TCRs than the approximately 700-donor mean. In a later genetic analysis, a missense DCLRE1C variant was associated with V-gene and J-gene trimming of TCR beta chains, and the association was replicated in an independent cohort. Broadly in line with IMGT annotations, most TCR beta V segments showed up in productive rearrangements about 90% or about 30% of the time in an earlier analysis of several hundred of the donors. Only TCR beta chains were sequenced in this cohort, and the absence of alpha or paired-chain data limited detectable features. A later analysis found that HLA-associated TCR beta chains were more clonally expanded and had lower generation probabilities than equally common non-associated chains. Over 15 rarely observed V segments, including chromosome 9 orphons, were excluded from the earlier analysis of some 590 of the donors because counts were too low. In a later analysis, TCR association rates were found to vary across HLA loci, with the most associated TCRs seen for DRB1 alleles and the fewest for HLA-C alleles. A later analysis reported that several top co-occurrence clusters appeared linked to parvovirus B19, influenza, CMV and Epstein-Barr virus. Three of the identified cytomegalovirus-associated TCR beta chains were confirmed in vitro to be specific for cytomegalovirus antigens. Most CMV-associated TCR beta chains appeared to be HLA-restricted in a later analysis, and the HLA associations seemed to be driven largely by CMV exposure. Immune exposure information for the cohort was limited to CMV serostatus. A later analysis associated about 16,000 TCR beta sequences with specific HLA alleles at a false discovery rate of 0.05. Linkage disequilibrium might explain the correlated functional status among segregating V segments, but an unknown experimental factor could not be ruled out. Strong co-occurrence of HLA alleles, especially DR and DQ, made assigning TCR associations to individual alleles difficult.

Comments on this clone: The antigen it recognizes is unknown. No base quality information exists; no much larger clone differs at one position.

In total, roughly 670 healthy bone marrow donors made up the cohort. At the time of sampling, every cohort member was nominally healthy, though immune exposures that went unrecorded were likely present. The donor was CMV seronegative and was included in the group of about 400 seronegative cohort members. A peripheral blood sample was collected from each donor, and TCR beta sequencing was performed on peripheral blood mononuclear cells. The Qiagen DNeasy Blood Extraction Kit was used to extract genomic DNA from the blood cell samples. The CDR3 sequence holds 14 residues, the cysteine and phenylalanine included. Only CDR3 DNA remains: 42 bases, in frame from the first base. The method behind the library was the immunoSEQ multiplex PCR assay. For the multiplex PCR, a mixture combining 60 forward primers for TCR Vbeta segments and 13 reverse primers for TCR Jbeta segments was used. The CDR3 region of rearranged TCR beta genes was amplified from genomic DNA by a multiplex PCR assay. The amplified TCR beta libraries were sequenced on the Illumina HiSeq System as 87-base-pair reads. The authors' pipeline ran thus. Across the roughly 670 repertoires, a later analysis counted approximately 75 million unique TCR beta chains, about 10 million of which were shared by at least two donors. Raw reads were error-corrected and collapsed into unique sequences by a nearest-neighbor algorithm in which closely related sequences were merged to remove PCR and sequencing errors. Alignment of CDR3 sequences to IMGT reference sequences was used to assign V, D and J gene segments. Each retained sequence needed at least a six-nucleotide match to both a V gene segment and a J gene segment. Rearrangements were classified as productive when the CDR3 lacked stop codons and remained in frame with V and J, and all other rearrangements were classified as non-productive. Following IMGT convention, CDR3 was defined as the stretch from the second conserved V-encoded cysteine up to the conserved J-encoded phenylalanine. Sequences without an unambiguous match to a single V gene segment were excluded from the earlier analysis of 450 to 750 of the donors. In an earlier analysis of approximately 550 of the donors, V segments were called functional above 56.7% productive rearrangements and were called segregating when the between-donor standard deviation exceeded 5%. A statistical classification framework was developed to diagnose cytomegalovirus status using the catalog of TCR beta chain sequences. In a later analysis, V and J genes were assigned by comparing TCR nucleotide sequences against IMGT/GENE-DB human TR gene sequences. A later analysis assigned CDR3 sequences and most-parsimonious VDJ recombination scenarios with the TCRdist pipeline. A later analysis defined each TCR beta chain by its CDR3 amino acid sequence plus V-gene family, and excluded reads lacking a unique V-gene family. To address suspected cross-contamination and a sequencing artifact, a later analysis removed several hundred highly shared, low-generation-probability nucleotide sequences. A later analysis calculated a clonal expansion index for each public chain from normalized within-repertoire ranks of inferred template counts. In a later analysis, generation probabilities were computed using a VDJ recombination model fitted to out-of-frame rearrangements, and the results were checked against IGoR. In a later analysis, hypergeometric tests were used to score TCR-TCR, TCR-HLA and TCR-CMV co-occurrence, with a repertoire-size bias correction applied to TCR pairs. In a later analysis, false discovery rates were estimated by permuting HLA or CMV assignments 20 times. In a later analysis, co-occurring TCRs were grouped with DBSCAN, and TCRdist sequence similarity was added when clustering was performed within HLA-allele-positive subsets. Repertoires with fewer than 30,000 or more than 120,000 public chains were left out of co-occurrence clustering, as were a handful of repertoires with anomalous nucleotide sharing. TCRdb holds this immuneACCESS table with in-frame rearrangements only. Some clones are missing; in checked studies, unresolved V genes explain under half, and the rest has no known cause. D and trimming come from the DNA, and the V and J calls and clone size come from that table. In all, the sample holds some 130,000 clones, and 77% of those were seen once. The ten most abundant clones make up 2% to 2.5% of the sample.

The chain links TRBV21-1 with TRBJ1-5. TRBV21-1 is designated a pseudogene. The sequence derives from a man in his thirties or forties in good health and CMV-seronegative. Material for sequencing was PBMCs. The CDR3 sequence is CASSKGRGNQPQHF. The nucleotide sequence is given as TGTGCCAGCAGCAAAGGGAGAGGGAATCAGCCCCAGCATTTT.